Each of the 27 T cell receptor beta chains below was sequenced from the same sample in a study of blood T cell repertoires in COVID-19 (dated by TCRdb to about 2020). The library was prepared using the immunoSEQ multiplex PCR assay. TCRdb mirrors the immuneACCESS table, restricted to in-frame sequences. Some clones are absent from its copies; in checked studies, under half trace to an unresolved V gene, and the reason for the others is unknown. This sample is represented by some 150,000 clones; less than 80% of them were singletons. The ten biggest clones cover over 4% of the sample. Sample: peripheral blood. These receptors all come from a woman aged 80 or older with active or convalescent COVID-19.

This rearrangement joins TRBV5-1 to TRBJ1-2; 7 bases are shared with TRBD1. The CDR3 is 14 amino acids. From germline, CDR1 is SGHRS and CDR2 YFSETQ. Trimming cost V 0 bases and J 4 bases; bases outside gene matches: 3. For the CDR3, the DNA is TGCGCCAGCAGCTTGGACAGGGGAAGCTATGGCTACACCTTC. Its protein product is CASSLDRGSYGYTF.

V gene TRBV6-5 combines with J gene TRBJ2-5; 8 nucleotides match TRBD2. CDR3 size: 15 residues. Looked up from germline, CDR1 is MNHEY and CDR2 is SVGAGI. V was clipped by 4 bases and J by 1 base; unmatched bases: 5. The CDR3 DNA is TGTGCCAGCAGTTTCGGCGGGGGGCCCCAAGAGACCCAGTACTTC. Its translation is CASSFGGGPQETQYF.

This clone is a singleton in its sample. This chain joins TRBV3-1 (or the pseudogene TRBV3-2) and TRBJ2-3; TRBD2 might be the D (6 bases). Germline CDR1 is LGHDT and CDR2 is YNNKEL (reference sequence). The CDR3 is 15 residues long. V shed 0 bases and J shed 4 bases, with 11 bases lying between them. CDR3 sequence (DNA): TGTGCCAGCAGCCAAGATCCGGGAGTCGCAGATACGCAGTATTTT. Translation gives CASSQDPGVADTQYF.

This rearrangement joins TRBV13 to TRBJ1-2, with unresolved D. V was shortened by 5 bases and J by 6 bases, with 16 bases between the two germline ends. This CDR3 comprises 14 residues. Germline V gives CDR1 PRHDT, CDR2 FYEKMQ (reference sequence). The CDR3 is CASSTAASTDGYTF. The CDR3 coding sequence is TGTGCCAGCAGCACCGCGGCGTCCACGGATGGCTACACCTTC.

Only one count was recorded for this clone. The chain carries TRBV4-2 and TRBJ1-2; D perhaps matches TRBD1 (5 bases). The CDR3 is 13 amino acids. Trimming stripped 3 bases from V and 5 bases from J, with 10 bases between. Looked up from germline, CDR1 is LGHNA and CDR2 is YNFKEQ. Written as DNA, the CDR3 is TGTGCCAGCAGCCAGGGGCAGGGATATGGCTACACCTTC. Protein product: CASSQGQGYGYTF.

The chain couples TRBV5-5 to TRBJ2-6, with D tentatively TRBD1 (5 bases). V was trimmed by 0 bases and J by 3 bases, leaving 10 bases between them. The CDR3 extends over 16 amino acids. Germline lookup yields CDR1 SGHKS and CDR2 YYEKEE (reference sequence). The CDR3 DNA is TGTGCCAGCAGCTTGGTGTCAGGGTTTGGGGCCAACGTCCTGACTTTC. As protein: CASSLVSGFGANVLTF.

For this clone: A junction boundary mismatches the germline segment, possibly from a read error. The V call is TRBV10-3, the J call TRBJ2-7; D might be TRBD1 (6 bases). From germline, CDR1 is ENHRY and CDR2 SYGVKD. CDR3 size: 11 residues. CDR3: CATSQGNEQYF. CDR3 nucleotide sequence: TGTGCCACCAGTCAGGGGAACGAGCAGTACTTC.

V gene TRBV19 combines with J gene TRBJ2-7; D might be TRBD1 (6 bases). Trimming stripped 6 bases from V and 7 bases from J, with 19 bases between. The CDR3 length is 14 residues. Germline V gene data show CDR1 as LNHDA and CDR2 as SQIVND (reference sequence). The CDR3 nucleotides read TGTGCCAGTAGACCCCATGAGGGGGTAATTGAGCAGTACTTC. Its protein product is CASRPHEGVIEQYF.

The CDR3 coding sequence is TGTGCCAGCAGCTTGGGGCCCTCCGGGACCCAGTACTTC. Amino acid sequence: CASSLGPSGTQYF. The V and J genes are TRBV7-3 and TRBJ2-5, with D tentatively TRBD1 (5 bases). Per germline, CDR1 SGHTA and CDR2 FQGTGA. The CDR3 spans 13 residues. V was pared by 3 bases and J by 7 bases, with 12 bases between.

The DNA for the CDR3 is TGCGCCAGCAGTCACTCCCCGGGACAGGGGTTCTACGAGCAGTACTTC. Residues: CASSHSPGQGFYEQYF. The V and J genes are TRBV23-1 and TRBJ2-7; 10 bases align to TRBD1. TRBV23-1 carries the ORF label, with uncertain function. Unmatched junction bases numbered 8, after V lost 3 bases and J lost 3 bases. The CDR3 is made up of 16 amino acids.

The rearrangement joins TRBV5-4 to TRBJ1-4, with TRBD1 identical over 7 bases. V trimming: 0 bases; J trimming: 2 bases; junction bases outside the gene matches: 4. CDR3 size: 16 residues. The germline V gene encodes CDR1 SGHNT and CDR2 YYREEE (reference sequence). The CDR3 DNA sequence: TGTGCCAGCAGCTTGGGACAGGGTGTCACTAATGAAAAACTGTTTTTT. It is translated as CASSLGQGVTNEKLFF.

The J gene is TRBJ2-1, the V gene TRBV15; 7 bases are a match to TRBD1. The V segment lost 5 bases and the J segment 5 bases; nucleotides outside the gene matches: 6. This CDR3 has 14 residues. Germline V CDR1 and CDR2: LNHNV, YYDKDF (reference sequence). CDR3 nucleotides: TGTGCCACCAGCTCGGGACAGAACGACAATGAGCAGTTCTTC. Encoded protein: CATSSGQNDNEQFF.

In the case of this clone: Other nucleotide sequences from this sample produce the same CDR3. The chain combines TRBV19 with TRBJ1-2; D is unresolved. The CDR3 is made up of 12 amino acids. Trimming took 3 bases from V and 2 from J, leaving 4 bases between them. Germline-derived CDR1 and CDR2 are LNHDA and SQIVND (reference sequence). Here the CDR3 reads CASSIRNYGYTF. CDR3 sequence (DNA): TGTGCCAGTAGTATTCGGAACTATGGCTACACCTTC.

The chain recombines TRBV21-1 with TRBJ1-1; TRBD1 is the table's D call and was not checked against the DNA. TRBV21-1 is a pseudogene locus. CDR3 length equals 15 residues. As DNA, the CDR3 is TGTGCCAGCAGCAAAGAGACACAGAAGAACACTGAAGCTTTCTTT. Encoded protein: CASSKETQKNTEAFF.

In DNA form, the CDR3 reads TGTGCCAGCAGTCAACCGGACAGGCGCGGCTACACCTTC. Protein sequence: CASSQPDRRGYTF. The chain recombines TRBV27 with TRBJ1-2, with 7 bases that match TRBD1. The CDR3 contains 13 residues. The junction had 8 bases not matched to a gene; V was cut back by 5 bases and J by 8 bases. The germline gives CDR1 MNHEY, CDR2 SMNVEV (reference sequence).

The rearrangement uses TRBV7-8 and TRBJ1-2; 8 positions match TRBD1. The V gene's germline CDR1 is SGHVS and CDR2 FQNEAQ. V shed 4 bases and J 7 bases; nucleotides not matched to a gene: 11. The CDR3 loop spans 15 amino acids. The CDR3 region is CASSYDDRGLGGYTF. The CDR3 DNA sequence: TGTGCCAGCAGCTACGACGACAGGGGCCTTGGTGGCTACACCTTC. Full variable domain (rest looked up from reference TRBV7-8 and TRBJ1-2): GAGVSQSPRYKVAKRGQDVALRCDPISGHVSLFWYQQALGQGPEFLTYFQNEAQLDKSGLPSDRFFAERPEGSVSTLKIQRTQQEDSAVYLCASSYDDRGLGGYTFGSGTRLTVV.

The genes are TRBV4-1 and TRBJ2-5, with 16 bases lining up with TRBD2. With 5 bases clipped from V and 3 bases from J, the junction kept 9 bases outside the gene matches. CDR1 and CDR2 from the germline V gene are MGHRA and YSYEKL. The CDR3 contains 18 residues. CDR3 DNA: TGCGCCAGCAGCTTCCCGGGACTAGCGGGGGGGAGAGAAGAGACCCAGTACTTC. Translation gives CASSFPGLAGGREETQYF.

This clone was recorded once. The J gene is TRBJ2-7, the V gene TRBV7-6; possibly TRBD1 for D (6 bases). The germline CDR1 and CDR2 sequences are SGHVS and FNYEAQ. V lost 5 bases and J lost 5, with 16 bases in between. The CDR3 runs to 14 residues. The CDR3 reads CASSPRTGLDEQYF. For the CDR3, the DNA is TGTGCCAGCAGCCCTAGAACAGGGTTGGACGAGCAGTACTTC.

This clone was observed a single time. V usage is TRBV7-9 and J usage is TRBJ1-1, with D maybe TRBD1 (5 bases). Trimming shortened V by 5 bases and J by 5 bases, and 15 bases separated the two germline ends. Germline V gene data show CDR1 as SEHNR and CDR2 as FQNEAQ (reference sequence). The CDR3 length is 14 residues. CDR3 DNA: TGTGCCAGCAGCCCCCCTCCAGGGTTTACTGAAGCTTTCTTT. Translation: CASSPPPGFTEAFF. Full variable domain (outside the CDR3, taken from reference TRBV7-9 and TRBJ1-1): DTGVSQNPRHKITKRGQNVTFRCDPISEHNRLYWYRQTLGQGPEFLTYFQNEAQLEKSRLLSDRFSAERPKGSFSTLEIQRTEQGDSAMYLCASSPPPGFTEAFFGQGTRLTVV.

Turning to this clone: Additional DNA sequences in this sample encode the identical CDR3. V is TRBV10-1 and J is TRBJ2-1, with D possibly TRBD2 on 6 matching bases. Germline-derived CDR1 and CDR2 are WNHNN and SYGVQD (reference sequence). V lost 2 bases and J lost 0, with 8 bases in between. This CDR3 is built from 15 residues. The DNA of the CDR3 is TGCGCCAGCAGTGAGCGGGGGAGCTCCTACAATGAGCAGTTCTTC. This encodes CASSERGSSYNEQFF.

The V and J genes are TRBV3-1 (or the pseudogene TRBV3-2) and TRBJ1-6; D gene unclear. Germline CDR1 LGHDT, CDR2 YNNKEL (reference sequence). The CDR3 runs to 12 residues. V gave up 4 bases and J gave up 9 bases, with 7 bases separating them. CDR3 amino acids: CASSPRGSPLHF. For the CDR3, the DNA is TGTGCCAGCAGCCCTCGAGGTTCACCCCTCCACTTT.

V is TRBV12-3 or TRBV12-4 and J is TRBJ1-5; the match to TRBD1 covers 8 bases. The CDR3 length is 13 residues. V lost 6 bases, J lost 2 bases, and 0 bases stayed unmatched. CDR3: CASRTGGNQPQHF. CDR3 in DNA: TGTGCCAGCAGGACAGGGGGCAATCAGCCCCAGCATTTT.

CDR3 sequence reads: CASSVTGVGDQPQHF. The CDR3 DNA reads as TGTGCCAGCAGCGTCACAGGGGTCGGAGATCAGCCCCAGCATTTT. The chain is built from TRBV6-5 and TRBJ1-5, with 7 bases that match TRBD1. Trimming at V came to 6 bases and at J to 5 bases, leaving 10 bases not matched to a gene. Per the germline V gene, CDR1 is MNHEY and CDR2 is SVGAGI. This CDR3 is built from 15 residues.

The CDR3 protein is CASITHRGYNSPLHF. The CDR3 nucleotides are TGTGCCAGCATTACCCACAGGGGCTATAATTCACCCCTCCACTTT. This chain links TRBV28 with TRBJ1-6; 7 positions match TRBD1. The J segment lost 3 bases and the V segment lost 7 bases, leaving 6 bases of the junction unmatched. The CDR3 loop spans 15 amino acids. CDR1 is MDHEN, CDR2 SYDVKM, per germline. The full variable domain, in which reference TRBV28 and TRBJ1-6 provide the parts outside the CDR3, is DVKVTQSSRYLVKRTGEKVFLECVQDMDHENMFWYRQDPGLGLRLIYFSYDVKMKEKGDIPEGYSVSREKKERFSLILESASTNQTSMYLCASITHRGYNSPLHFGNGTRLTVT.

The chain joins TRBV10-3 to TRBJ1-6; a weak D match, TRBD1 (5 bases). This CDR3 comprises 15 residues. Germline V gene data show CDR1 as ENHRY and CDR2 as SYGVKD. V was trimmed by 3 bases and J by 7 bases, leaving 13 bases between them. This chain's CDR3 is CAISEGAGQNSPLHF. As DNA, the CDR3 is TGTGCCATCAGTGAAGGAGCAGGGCAAAATTCACCCCTCCACTTT.

The chain uses TRBV4-2 and TRBJ1-2, with 10 bases aligning to TRBD1. V shed 1 base, J shed 7 bases, and the junction held 12 bases outside the gene matches. The germline V gene has CDR1 LGHNA and CDR2 YNFKEQ. The CDR3 extends over 17 amino acids. CDR3 bases: TGTGCCAGCAGCCAAGGACAGGGGGCTTCACTGTCCCCTGGCTACACCTTC. Its protein is CASSQGQGASLSPGYTF.

The chain couples TRBV19 to TRBJ2-7; 7 bases match TRBD1. The length of the CDR3 is 13 residues. Germline trimming cut 8 bases from V and 0 bases from J; bases unmatched to any gene: 4. Germline assignment: CDR1 LNHDA and CDR2 SQIVND (reference sequence). The CDR3 here is CASGTAASYEQYF. The CDR3 DNA is TGTGCCAGTGGGACAGCGGCCTCCTACGAGCAGTACTTC.